This note documents a single TCR beta chain sequence. The V and J ends lost 3 bases and 3 bases, in that order; junction bases with no gene match: 4. The germline V gene has CDR1 WSHSY and CDR2 SAAADI. The CDR3 has 14 residues. This specimen belongs to a study of control samples from healthy donors and cancer patients. Measured with immunoSEQ multiplex PCR; TCRdb has only the in-frame clones, and not every one. Among around 230,000 clones listed, roughly 94% were seen once. The gene calls are TRBV10-2 and TRBJ1-1; 7 nucleotides line up with TRBD1. The sequenced sample consisted of blood. This TCR was recovered from a man aged 50-60 years in good health. The CDR3 DNA reads TGCGCCAGCAGTGATAGGGGGCCGGACACTGAAGCTTTCTTT. Translated: CASSDRGPDTEAFF.